This T cell receptor (beta chain) was documented in a study of T cell repertoires in cytomegalovirus infection. With 6 bases clipped from V and 1 base from J, the junction kept 4 bases outside the gene matches. The CDR3 consists of 14 residues. Study-wide results and limits: The ex vivo response was dominated by HLA-C-restricted CMV-specific TCR beta clonotypes.

Each CDR3 protein gets one entry after TCRdb re-called the reads with MiXCR. The repertoire consists of approximately 770,000 distinct CDR3 sequences, with roughly 28% occurring once and the leading ten covering roughly 13%. Turning to this clonotype: Its antigen remains unidentified.

This TCR was sampled from a human donor in good health (CMV status not recorded). Some clones in this sample may be carry-over from other donors' samples. Specimen: cultured CD8+ T cells from PBMCs, collected from culture after CMV antigen stimulation. V is TRBV12-3 or TRBV12-4 and J is TRBJ1-1, with 8 bases aligning to TRBD1. The DNA of the CDR3 is TGTGCCAGCAGAAAGGGACAGGCGAACACTGAAGCTTTCTTT. The encoded protein is CASRKGQANTEAFF.